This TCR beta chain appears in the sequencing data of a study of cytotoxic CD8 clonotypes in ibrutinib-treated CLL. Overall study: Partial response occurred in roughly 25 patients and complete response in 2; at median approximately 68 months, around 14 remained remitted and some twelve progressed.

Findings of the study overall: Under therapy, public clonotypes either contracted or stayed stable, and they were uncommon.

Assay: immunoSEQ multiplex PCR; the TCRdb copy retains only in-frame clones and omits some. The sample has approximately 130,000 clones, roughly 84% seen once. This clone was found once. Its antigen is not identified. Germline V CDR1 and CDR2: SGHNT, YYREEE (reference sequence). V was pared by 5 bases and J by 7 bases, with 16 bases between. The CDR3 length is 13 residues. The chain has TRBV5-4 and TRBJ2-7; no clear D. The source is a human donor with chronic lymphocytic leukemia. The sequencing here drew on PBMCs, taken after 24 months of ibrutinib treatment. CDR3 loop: CASRDASLGEQYF. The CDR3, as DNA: TGTGCCAGCAGGGACGCTTCCTTGGGTGAGCAGTACTTC.